Below, 2 T cell receptor beta chains from the same sample are listed, as sequenced in a study of blood T cell repertoires in COVID-19. The repertoire was sequenced with immunoSEQ multiplex PCR; TCRdb's copy has only in-frame clones and lacks some. Of 140,000 or so clones listed, around 86% are singletons. Sequencing input: peripheral blood. These receptors were collected from a human donor in a cohort sampled during active COVID-19.

The DNA of the CDR3 is TGTGCCACCGCCCCCGCGAGGGAGTTGTACAATGAGCAGTTCTTC. It encodes CATAPARELYNEQFF. This rearrangement joins TRBV28 to TRBJ2-1; D perhaps matches TRBD2 (5 bases). The CDR3 has 15 amino acids. The germline V gene encodes CDR1 MDHEN and CDR2 SYDVKM. V lost 10 bases and J lost 4, with 20 bases in between.

The chain recombines TRBV27 with TRBJ2-2; 9 bases map to TRBD1. The CDR3 is made up of 15 amino acids. The V gene end was trimmed by 5 bases and the J gene end by 5 bases; junction bases not matched to a gene: 6. Germline assignment: CDR1 MNHEY and CDR2 SMNVEV (reference sequence). CDR3 bases: TGTGCCAGCAGTCCCGGACAGGGGAGGACCGGGGAGCTGTTTTTT. It is translated as CASSPGQGRTGELFF.